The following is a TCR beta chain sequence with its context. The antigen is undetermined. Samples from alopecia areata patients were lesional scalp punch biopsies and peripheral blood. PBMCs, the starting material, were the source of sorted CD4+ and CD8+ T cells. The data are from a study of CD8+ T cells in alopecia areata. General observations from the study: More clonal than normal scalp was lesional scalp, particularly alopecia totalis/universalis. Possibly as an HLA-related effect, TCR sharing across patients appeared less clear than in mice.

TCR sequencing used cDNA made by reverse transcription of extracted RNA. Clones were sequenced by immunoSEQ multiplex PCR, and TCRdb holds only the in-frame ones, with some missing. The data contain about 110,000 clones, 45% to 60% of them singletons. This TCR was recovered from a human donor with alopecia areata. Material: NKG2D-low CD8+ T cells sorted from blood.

The CDR3 here is CASSLGRGSQPQHF. CDR3 bases: TGTGCCAGCAGCTTGGGCCGCGGGAGTCAGCCCCAGCATTTT. The chain carries TRBV5-6 and TRBJ1-5; D is unresolved. The CDR3 has 14 residues. V was pared by 0 bases and J by 6 bases, with 10 bases between. Germline loops: CDR1 SGHDT, CDR2 YYEEEE. Drawing the rest from reference TRBV5-6 and TRBJ1-5, the complete variable domain is DAGVTQSPTHLIKTRGQQVTLRCSPKSGHDTVSWYQQALGQGPQFIFQYYEEEERQRGNFPDRFSGHQFPNYSSELNVNALLLGDSALYLCASSLGRGSQPQHFGDGTRLSIL.